Shown below are 28 T cell receptor beta chains from a single sample sequenced in a study of T cell clones after liver transplantation. The protocol was immunoSEQ multiplex PCR, while the TCRdb copy is restricted to in-frame clones and leaves out a portion. Among 24,000 or so clones, about three quarters were seen once, and the ten largest hold about 3%. The sample was CD4+ T cells from blood, taken before liver transplant. The receptor set was obtained from a human donor who received a liver transplant.

V is TRBV6-5 and J is TRBJ2-2; TRBD1 is a possible D gene (6 bases). V was trimmed by 6 bases and J by 4 bases, leaving 6 bases between them. The CDR3 contains 12 residues. In germline, CDR1 is MNHEY, CDR2 SVGAGI. CDR3 loop: CASRGATGELFF. Written as DNA, the CDR3 is TGTGCCAGCAGGGGGGCCACCGGGGAGCTGTTTTTT.

J is TRBJ1-1 and V is TRBV6-1; a possible D gene is TRBD1 (5 bases). Trimming cost V 6 bases and J 0 bases, with 8 bases left between them. Germline-derived CDR1 and CDR2 are MNHNS and SASEGT. This CDR3 is built from 13 residues. The CDR3 reads CASRQVMNTEAFF. CDR3 in DNA: TGTGCCAGCAGACAGGTTATGAACACTGAAGCTTTCTTT.

The chain links TRBV5-1 to TRBJ2-1; 7 bases line up with TRBD2. Germline assignment: CDR1 SGHRS and CDR2 YFSETQ. The CDR3 spans 18 residues. V shed 0 bases, J shed 0 bases, and the junction held 9 bases outside the gene matches. This CDR3 reads CASSLESSGTSSYNEQFF. Here the CDR3 DNA reads TGCGCCAGCAGCTTGGAGTCTAGCGGCACGAGCTCCTACAATGAGCAGTTCTTC.

CDR3 loop: CASSPQGAYNSPLHF. The CDR3 DNA is TGTGCCAGCAGCCCACAGGGGGCCTATAATTCACCCCTCCACTTT. The chain carries TRBV5-6 and TRBJ1-6, with 8 bases that match TRBD1. Germline V gives CDR1 SGHDT, CDR2 YYEEEE. The CDR3 sequence is 15 residues long. Trimming at V came to 4 bases and at J to 2 bases, leaving 2 bases not matched to a gene.

The V gene is TRBV5-1, the J gene TRBJ2-1; D unclear. The CDR3 spans 11 residues. The V gene's germline CDR1 is SGHRS and CDR2 YFSETQ. Trimming cost V 1 base and J 9 bases, with 5 bases left between them. The CDR3 protein is CASSLNIEQFF. In DNA, the CDR3 is TGCGCCAGCAGCTTGAATATTGAGCAGTTCTTC.

The chain is built from TRBV27 and TRBJ2-7, with D maybe TRBD2 (5 bases). CDR3 size: 15 residues. Germline values: CDR1 MNHEY, CDR2 SMNVEV (reference sequence). With 7 bases removed from V and 4 bases from J, the gap between germline ends came to 20 bases. CDR3 amino acids: CASTTGNRSDYEQYV. CDR3 nucleotide sequence: TGTGCCAGCACGACCGGGAATCGGTCGGATTACGAGCAGTACGTC.

This clone was recorded a few times. This chain uses TRBV7-2 with TRBJ1-5, with TRBD1 matching 8 bases. Germline CDR1 is SGHTA and CDR2 is FQGNSA. Trimming took 3 bases from V and 7 from J; bases not matched to a gene: 11. The CDR3 is 16 residues long. In DNA, the CDR3 is TGTGCCAGCAGCTTTATGATGACAGGGGCTGACCAGCCCCAGCATTTT. Protein sequence: CASSFMMTGADQPQHF.

This clone has more than one count but fewer than ten. The rearrangement uses TRBV5-1 and TRBJ2-3; D is undetermined. Trimming cost V 7 bases and J 2 bases, with 14 bases left between them. The length of the CDR3 is 14 residues. Per germline, CDR1 SGHRS and CDR2 YFSETQ. The CDR3 spells CASARSSPTDTQYF. Here the CDR3 DNA reads TGCGCCAGCGCTCGGAGTAGCCCCACAGATACGCAGTATTTT.

V and J are TRBV30 and TRBJ2-1; 14 nucleotides line up with TRBD2. The germline V gene has CDR1 GTSNPN and CDR2 SVGIG (reference sequence). The trim removed 1 base at V and 4 bases at J, leaving 3 bases unmatched. The CDR3 is 16 amino acids. CDR3 nucleotide sequence: TGTGCCTGGAGTGGGACTAGCGGGAGGAAGTACAATGAGCAGTTCTTC. It encodes CAWSGTSGRKYNEQFF.

This clone appeared a single time. The CDR3 loop reads CASSLASGSSYEQYF. In DNA form, the CDR3 reads TGTGCCAGCAGTCTGGCTAGCGGCAGCTCCTACGAGCAGTACTTC. This rearrangement joins TRBV27 to TRBJ2-7; 7 bases line up with TRBD2. This CDR3 has 15 amino acids. After removal of 5 bases from V and 0 bases from J, the junction contained 7 bases not matched to a gene. Per germline, CDR1 MNHEY and CDR2 SMNVEV (reference sequence).

The V call is TRBV27, the J call TRBJ2-3; 10 bases align to TRBD2. V trimming: 7 bases; J trimming: 4 bases; junction bases outside the gene matches: 8. The CDR3 is 15 residues long. The germline CDR1 and CDR2 sequences are MNHEY and SMNVEV (reference sequence). The CDR3 DNA reads as TGTGCCAGCATCGGAGGGACTAGCGCTTCAGATACGCAGTATTTT. Protein sequence: CASIGGTSASDTQYF.

This clone has only a few counts. The V and J genes are TRBV6-5 and TRBJ1-2; 10 bases line up with TRBD1. The V gene end was trimmed by 5 bases and the J gene end by 4 bases; junction bases not matched to a gene: 4. This CDR3 region has 14 residues. Per germline, CDR1 MNHEY and CDR2 SVGAGI. The CDR3 sequence: CASSLRTGGYGYTF. The DNA for the CDR3 is TGTGCCAGCAGTCTTCGGACAGGGGGCTATGGCTACACCTTC.

V and J are TRBV11-2 and TRBJ2-5; 8 bases are shared with TRBD1. From germline, CDR1 is SGHAT and CDR2 FQNNGV. V shed 5 bases and J 4 bases; nucleotides not matched to a gene: 9. The CDR3 length is 15 residues. The CDR3 bases are TGTGCCAGCAGCCCCGCTGGACAGGGAGGAGAGACCCAGTACTTC. Translated: CASSPAGQGGETQYF.

A remark on this clone: Other nucleotide sequences from this sample produce the same CDR3. This chain links TRBV7-2 with TRBJ2-5; 11 bases agree with TRBD2. Germline CDR1 is SGHTA and CDR2 is FQGNSA. The CDR3 runs to 16 residues. V lost 2 bases, J lost 5 bases, and 7 bases stayed unmatched. CDR3 nucleotide sequence: TGTGCCAGCAGCTTAATTAGCGGGGGGGCGGGGGAGACCCAGTACTTC. Translating gives CASSLISGGAGETQYF.

This chain joins TRBV6-1 and TRBJ2-2, with D hard to call. The V end lost 3 bases, the J end lost 6 bases, and 11 bases lay between the germline ends. The CDR3 runs 14 residues. CDR1 and CDR2 (germline): MNHNS, SASEGT. The CDR3 spells CASSESPTPGELFF. CDR3 nucleotide sequence: TGTGCCAGCAGTGAGTCCCCGACTCCCGGGGAGCTGTTTTTT.

The V gene is TRBV2, the J gene TRBJ1-2; D unresolved. Deletions cut 2 bases from V and 6 bases from J, with 10 bases between. Germline CDR1 is SNHLY and CDR2 is FYNNEI. The CDR3 extends over 13 amino acids. In DNA, the CDR3 is TGTGCCAGCAGTGAAAGGAAAGGGAATGGCTACACCTTC. Its translation: CASSERKGNGYTF.

CDR3 DNA: TGCGCCAGCAGCTCGTCCGGACGGGAGAACACTGAAGCTTTCTTT. Its protein product is CASSSSGRENTEAFF. The V gene is TRBV5-1, the J gene TRBJ1-1; no clear D. Germline loops: CDR1 SGHRS, CDR2 YFSETQ. Between the trimmed V and J ends, which lost 3 bases and 1 base, there was a span of 13 bases. The CDR3 is 15 residues long.

This clone was counted a single time. The rearrangement links TRBV11-3 to TRBJ1-2; D unclear. V was clipped by 5 bases and J by 8 bases, with 18 bases between them. CDR1 is SGHNT, CDR2 YENEEA, per germline. The CDR3 extends over 14 amino acids. The CDR3 protein is CASSTPGGFWGYTF. The CDR3 DNA reads TGTGCCAGCAGCACCCCTGGTGGGTTTTGGGGCTACACCTTC.

This clone showed up just a few times. The chain recombines TRBV5-4 with TRBJ2-6; D uncertain. There are 15 residues in the CDR3. Germline CDR1 SGHNT, CDR2 YYREEE (reference sequence). Trimming left V 2 bases short and J 2 bases short, with 8 bases between. As DNA, the CDR3 is TGTGCCAGCAGCTTTTGGGCGCCTGGGGCCAACGTCCTGACTTTC. As protein: CASSFWAPGANVLTF.

In DNA, the CDR3 is TGCGCCAGCAGCCAAGGTTTAGGGGAATATGGCTACACCTTC. This encodes CASSQGLGEYGYTF. The chain carries TRBV4-3 and TRBJ1-2; possibly TRBD1 for D (5 bases). This CDR3 has 14 residues. Trimming took 1 base from V and 5 from J, leaving 11 bases between them. The germline V gene encodes CDR1 LGHNA and CDR2 YSLEER.

The J gene is TRBJ2-7, the V gene TRBV2; TRBD1 matches at 10 bases. CDR1 and CDR2 from the germline V gene are SNHLY and FYNNEI. Trimming took 6 bases from V and 2 from J; bases not matched to a gene: 4. This CDR3 has 14 residues. The CDR3: CASRPGQGTYEQYF. The CDR3 DNA sequence: TGTGCCAGCAGGCCGGGACAGGGGACCTACGAGCAGTACTTC.

V gene TRBV18 combines with J gene TRBJ2-3, with 10 bases aligning to TRBD2. The trim removed 3 bases at V and 1 base at J, leaving 1 base unmatched. CDR1 is KGHSH and CDR2 is LQKENI in the germline V gene. The CDR3 loop spans 15 amino acids. For the CDR3, the DNA is TGTGCCAGCTCACCTCTAGCGGGGGGCACAGATACGCAGTATTTT. This sequence encodes CASSPLAGGTDTQYF.

This clone showed up just a few times. CDR3 nucleotide sequence: TGTGCCAGCAGACAGGGAACGGTATCACCCCTCCACTTT. This sequence encodes CASRQGTVSPLHF. The chain has TRBV19 and TRBJ1-6, with 7 bases that match TRBD1. The CDR3 length is 13 residues. Germline assignment: CDR1 LNHDA and CDR2 SQIVND (reference sequence). Trimming at V came to 9 bases and at J to 10 bases, leaving 9 bases not matched to a gene.

This clone was recorded once. V usage is TRBV6-1 and J usage is TRBJ2-3; D may be TRBD1 or TRBD2 (5 bases each). V was cut by 4 bases and J by 0 bases, with 14 bases left in between. This CDR3 region has 16 residues. Germline CDR1 is MNHNS and CDR2 is SASEGT. As DNA, the CDR3 is TGTGCCAGCAGTGCGGGACGCCGAACTAGCACAGATACGCAGTATTTT. As protein: CASSAGRRTSTDTQYF.

V and J are TRBV5-1 and TRBJ1-2; D is ambiguous. The CDR3 totals 13 residues. CDR1 SGHRS and CDR2 YFSETQ come from the germline V gene. The ends were cut back, 4 bases at V and 10 bases at J, with 17 bases in the middle. The CDR3 loop reads CASSDSPGGPYTF. The CDR3 DNA sequence: TGCGCCAGCAGCGACTCCCCGGGAGGCCCCTACACCTTC.

This sequence joins TRBV6-6 and TRBJ1-2, with 10 positions matching TRBD1. Germline V gene lookup returns CDR1 MNHNY and CDR2 SVGAGI (reference sequence). CDR3 length equals 14 residues. V lost 5 bases and J lost 4; bases outside the gene matches: 4. The CDR3 DNA sequence: TGTGCCAGCAGTCTTCGGACAGGGGGCTATGGCTACACCTTC. It translates to CASSLRTGGYGYTF.

This clone was observed a few times. Other DNA sequences within the sample encode an identical CDR3. This sequence joins TRBV18 and TRBJ2-5, with TRBD1 as a possible D gene (6 bases). The germline gives CDR1 KGHSH, CDR2 LQKENI. V lost 2 bases to trimming and J lost 1 base, with 8 bases between them. The CDR3 has 14 residues. The CDR3 sequence is CASSPVTGQETQYF. CDR3 bases: TGTGCCAGCTCACCAGTGACAGGCCAAGAGACCCAGTACTTC. The whole variable domain, filled in from reference TRBV18 and TRBJ2-5, reads NAGVMQNPRHLVRRRGQEARLRCSPMKGHSHVYWYRQLPEEGLKFMVYLQKENIIDESGMPKERFSAEFPKEGPSILRIQQVVRGDSAAYFCASSPVTGQETQYFGPGTRLLVL.

V gene TRBV11-2 combines with J gene TRBJ2-3, with D maybe TRBD2 (5 bases). V was shortened by 5 bases and J by 5 bases, with 20 bases between the two germline ends. There are 16 residues in the CDR3. The germline gives CDR1 SGHAT, CDR2 FQNNGV. In nucleotides, the CDR3 is TGTGCCAGCAGCCTACGCCTGGACTCCGATGGAGATACGCAGTATTTT. It translates to CASSLRLDSDGDTQYF.